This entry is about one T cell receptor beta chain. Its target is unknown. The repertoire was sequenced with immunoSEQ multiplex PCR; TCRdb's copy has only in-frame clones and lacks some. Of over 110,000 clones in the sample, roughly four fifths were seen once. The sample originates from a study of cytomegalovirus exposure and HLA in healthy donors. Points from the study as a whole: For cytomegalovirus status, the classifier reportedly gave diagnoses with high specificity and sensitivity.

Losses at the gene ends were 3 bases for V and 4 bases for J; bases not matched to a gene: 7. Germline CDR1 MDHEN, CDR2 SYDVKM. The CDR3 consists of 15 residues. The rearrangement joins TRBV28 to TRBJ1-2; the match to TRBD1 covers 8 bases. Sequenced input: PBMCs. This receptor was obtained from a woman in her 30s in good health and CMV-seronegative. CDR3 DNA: TGTGCCAGCAGTTTCCTCGGACAGGGTAGCTATGGCTACACCTTC. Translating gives CASSFLGQGSYGYTF.